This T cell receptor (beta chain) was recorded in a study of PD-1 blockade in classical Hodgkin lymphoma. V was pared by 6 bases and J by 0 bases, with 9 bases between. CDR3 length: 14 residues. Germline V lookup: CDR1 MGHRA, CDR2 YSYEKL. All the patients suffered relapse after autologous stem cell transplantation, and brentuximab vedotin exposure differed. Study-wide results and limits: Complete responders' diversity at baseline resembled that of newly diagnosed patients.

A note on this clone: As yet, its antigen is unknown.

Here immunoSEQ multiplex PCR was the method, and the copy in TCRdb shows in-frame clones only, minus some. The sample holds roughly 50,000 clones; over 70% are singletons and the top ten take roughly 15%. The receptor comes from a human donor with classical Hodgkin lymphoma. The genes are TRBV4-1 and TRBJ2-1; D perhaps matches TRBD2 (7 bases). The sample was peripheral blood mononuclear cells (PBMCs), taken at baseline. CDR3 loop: CASSRGGSYNEQFF. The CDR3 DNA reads TGCGCCAGCAGTAGGGGGGGCTCCTACAATGAGCAGTTCTTC.